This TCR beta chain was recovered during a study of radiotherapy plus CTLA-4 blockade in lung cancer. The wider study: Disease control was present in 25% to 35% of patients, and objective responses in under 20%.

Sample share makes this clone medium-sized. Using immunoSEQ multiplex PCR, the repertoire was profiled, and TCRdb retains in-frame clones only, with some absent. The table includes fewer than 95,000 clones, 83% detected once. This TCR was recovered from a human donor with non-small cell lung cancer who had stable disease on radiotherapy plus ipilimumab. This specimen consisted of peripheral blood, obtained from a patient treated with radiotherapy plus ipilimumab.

CDR3 in DNA: TGTGCCAGTAGTAGCCTGGGACAGGGGGGGTCCGGGCCCCAGCATTTT. It translates to CASSSLGQGGSGPQHF. V gene TRBV19 combines with J gene TRBJ1-5; 11 bases are shared with TRBD1. Germline CDR1 reads LNHDA; CDR2 reads SQIVND (reference sequence). The CDR3 runs to 16 residues. J lost 9 bases, V lost 4 bases, and 11 bases had no gene match. Full variable domain (rest looked up from reference TRBV19 and TRBJ1-5): DGGITQSPKYLFRKEGQNVTLSCEQNLNHDAMYWYRQDPGQGLRLIYYSQIVNDFQKGDIAEGYSVSREKKESFPLTVTSAQKNPTAFYLCASSSLGQGGSGPQHFGDGTRLSIL.